Given below is one TCR beta chain in context. The antigen is unknown. TCRdb's copy holds only in-frame clones and misses some; the assay was immunoSEQ multiplex PCR. The sample yields around 120,000 clones, about 92% seen once. The CDR3 contains 13 residues. The V and J ends lost 5 bases and 9 bases respectively, with 18 bases between them. Germline CDR1 and CDR2: SQVTM and ANQGSEA. The sample belongs to a study of T cell responses to AZD1222 COVID-19 vaccine. Pooled together were second doses at about 4 or about 12 weeks. Study results and caveats: Unmutated variant regions are reportedly targeted by nearly half of spike-specific TCRs. Without day 14 samples, only post-peak T cell repertoires were studied. Possibly, clonal diversity was underestimated; donors were largely white British and included more females.

This receptor was taken from an adult who received the AZD1222 COVID-19 vaccine. The starting material was peripheral blood, obtained 28 days after the second AZD1222 dose. The chain uses TRBV29-1 and TRBJ2-3, with D unclear. CDR3 sequence (DNA): TGCAGCGTTAGTATCAGCGAACGAAGGACGCAGTATTTT. It translates to CSVSISERRTQYF.